This passage covers 17 T cell receptor beta chains from one sample sequenced in a study of circulating and synovial CD4+ cells in juvenile arthritis. Clones were sequenced by immunoSEQ multiplex PCR, and TCRdb holds only the in-frame ones, with some missing. The sample yields about 32,000 clones, roughly 96% seen once. Input material: CD4+ T cells from blood. The receptors were gathered from a human donor with juvenile idiopathic arthritis.

This chain connects TRBV30 to TRBJ1-5; 9 nucleotides align to TRBD1. The V and J ends lost 0 bases and 5 bases, in that order; junction bases with no gene match: 5. CDR1 and CDR2 (germline): GTSNPN, SVGIG (reference sequence). The CDR3 runs to 15 residues. Written as DNA, the CDR3 is TGTGCCTGGAGTGTAGCGGGACAGGGTTATCAGCCCCAGCATTTT. This encodes CAWSVAGQGYQPQHF.

DNA of the CDR3: TGTGCCTGGAGGGCATGTTCTAGCGGGGGCTCCTACAATGAGCAGTTCTTC. Translating it yields CAWRACSSGGSYNEQFF. The V gene is TRBV30, the J gene TRBJ2-1; 10 nucleotides match TRBD2. CDR3 length: 17 amino acids. After removal of 3 bases from V and 0 bases from J, the junction contained 8 bases not matched to a gene. Germline CDR1 GTSNPN, CDR2 SVGIG (reference sequence).

This chain uses TRBV6-5 with TRBJ1-6, with 8 nucleotides matching TRBD1. Germline V lookup: CDR1 MNHEY, CDR2 SVGAGI. The CDR3 has 15 amino acids. Losses at the gene ends were 3 bases for V and 12 bases for J; bases not matched to a gene: 10. The CDR3 spells CASSYRGQGAIPLHF. The DNA of the CDR3 is TGTGCCAGCAGTTATCGAGGGCAGGGGGCCATACCCCTCCACTTT.

V gene TRBV9 combines with J gene TRBJ2-5; possibly TRBD2 for D (7 bases). This CDR3 contains 16 residues. Germline CDR1 SGDLS, CDR2 YYNGEE. V lost 1 base to trimming and J lost 4 bases, with 17 bases between them. The CDR3 loop is CASSVSGDTMGETQYF. The CDR3 DNA follows: TGTGCCAGCAGCGTAAGCGGGGACACAATGGGAGAGACCCAGTACTTC.

On this clone itself: No conserved phenylalanine or tryptophan is present at the end of the CDR3, so a read error is the likely explanation. The limits of the CDR3 on the DNA are not certain, so only TCRdb's listed CDR3 is given. V and J are TRBV6-1 and TRBJ1-2; the DNA was not used to check the table's D call, TRBD1. The CDR3 has 14 residues if both end residues are counted. CDR1 is MNHNS, CDR2 SASEGT, per germline. This CDR3 reads CASSDTGKLPLMAG.

Only one count was recorded for this clone. The CDR3 DNA follows: TGTGCCAGCAGCTTAGGTCCATTCCCCTACGAGCAGTACTTC. Residues: CASSLGPFPYEQYF. The chain carries TRBV11-3 and TRBJ2-7; no firm D call. In germline, CDR1 is SGHNT, CDR2 YENEEA. This CDR3 is built from 14 residues. The ends were cut back, 1 base at V and 2 bases at J, with 9 bases in the middle.

The chain carries TRBV10-1 and TRBJ2-2; TRBD2 is a possible D gene (5 bases). The CDR3 is 15 amino acids. V gave up 5 bases and J gave up 5 bases, with 15 bases separating them. CDR1 and CDR2 (germline): WNHNN, SYGVQD (reference sequence). CDR3 sequence (DNA): TGCGCCAGCAGTTCGAGACTGGGAGAGACCGGGGAGCTGTTTTTT. It translates to CASSSRLGETGELFF.

This chain connects TRBV4-2 to TRBJ2-1; D not resolved. The CDR3 extends over 18 amino acids. V was trimmed by 4 bases and J by 9 bases, leaving 28 bases between them. The germline V gene has CDR1 LGHNA and CDR2 YNFKEQ. CDR3 sequence reads: CASSRRRNVTPKFAEQFF. In DNA form, the CDR3 reads TGTGCCAGCAGCCGTCGCAGGAATGTGACGCCGAAGTTCGCTGAGCAGTTCTTC.

The chain links TRBV25-1 to TRBJ1-5; unclear D gene. The CDR3 loop spans 13 amino acids. Germline values: CDR1 MGHDK, CDR2 SYGVNS. Trimming cost V 9 bases and J 0 bases, with 9 bases left between them. CDR3: CASAGPSNQPQHF. CDR3 in DNA: TGTGCCAGTGCTGGGCCTAGCAATCAGCCCCAGCATTTT.

The chain employs TRBV28 and TRBJ1-3, with D unclear. V dropped 6 bases and J dropped 0 bases, with 15 bases sitting between them. CDR3 length equals 16 residues. Germline V CDR1 and CDR2: MDHEN, SYDVKM. The CDR3: CASSSPVIFSGNTIYF. The CDR3 coding sequence is TGTGCCAGCAGCTCCCCAGTTATTTTCTCTGGAAACACCATATATTTT.

The gene calls are TRBV27 and TRBJ1-1; D is uncertain. With 8 bases removed from V and 2 bases from J, the gap between germline ends came to 3 bases. CDR3 size: 10 residues. Looked up from germline, CDR1 is MNHEY and CDR2 is SMNVEV (reference sequence). In DNA, the CDR3 is TGTGCCAGCCCAAACACTGAAGCTTTCTTT. Encoded protein: CASPNTEAFF.

CDR3 protein: CASSFRGLVQETQYF. The CDR3 region has the DNA TGTGCCAGCAGTTTTCGGGGACTAGTCCAAGAGACCCAGTACTTC. The J gene is TRBJ2-5, the V gene TRBV28; 8 nucleotides align to TRBD2. This CDR3 has 15 amino acids. The V segment lost 3 bases and the J segment 1 base; nucleotides outside the gene matches: 4. Germline loops: CDR1 MDHEN, CDR2 SYDVKM.

The genes are TRBV2 and TRBJ1-1, with D perhaps matching TRBD1 (6 bases). The CDR3 contains 15 residues. In germline, CDR1 is SNHLY, CDR2 FYNNEI. V lost 3 bases to trimming and J lost 4 bases, with 15 bases between them. The DNA for the CDR3 is TGTGCCAGCAGTGACCCGGCAGGGGTAGGCACTGAAGCTTTCTTT. It is translated as CASSDPAGVGTEAFF.

The rearrangement links TRBV5-1 to TRBJ2-3; 14 bases line up with TRBD2. The V gene's germline CDR1 is SGHRS and CDR2 YFSETQ. This CDR3 is built from 17 residues. V gave up 2 bases and J gave up 2 bases; unmatched junction bases: 4. The CDR3 is CASSFRLAGGPTDTQYF. CDR3 sequence (DNA): TGCGCCAGCAGCTTCCGACTAGCGGGAGGGCCCACAGATACGCAGTATTTT. Full variable domain (remainder filled in from reference TRBV5-1 and TRBJ2-3): KAGVTQTPRYLIKTRGQQVTLSCSPISGHRSVSWYQQTPGQGLQFLFEYFSETQRNKGNFPGRFSGRQFSNSRSEMNVSTLELGDSALYLCASSFRLAGGPTDTQYFGPGTRLTVL.

The chain carries TRBV12-5 and TRBJ1-1; D perhaps matches TRBD1 (5 bases). The CDR3 runs to 15 residues. Germline CDR1 is LGHNT and CDR2 is FRNRAP. V lost 4 bases and J lost 0, with 12 bases in between. CDR3 DNA sequence: TGTGCTAGTGGTTGGGGCCAGGGTTTGAACACTGAAGCTTTCTTT. Protein sequence: CASGWGQGLNTEAFF.

V usage is TRBV19 and J usage is TRBJ2-3; D is uncertain. Per the germline V gene, CDR1 is LNHDA and CDR2 is SQIVND (reference sequence). The ends were cut back, 7 bases at V and 0 bases at J, with 14 bases in the middle. This CDR3 has 15 residues. CDR3 in DNA: TGTGCCAGTAACGACTTTACTGGTAGCACAGATACGCAGTATTTT. Translation: CASNDFTGSTDTQYF.

The gene calls are TRBV18 and TRBJ1-1, with TRBD1 as a possible D gene (6 bases). Looked up from germline, CDR1 is KGHSH and CDR2 is LQKENI. Between the trimmed V and J ends, which lost 2 bases and 6 bases, there was a span of 10 bases. CDR3 size: 13 residues. The CDR3 protein is CASSPTGQAEAFF. CDR3 in DNA: TGTGCCAGCTCACCAACAGGGCAGGCTGAAGCTTTCTTT.